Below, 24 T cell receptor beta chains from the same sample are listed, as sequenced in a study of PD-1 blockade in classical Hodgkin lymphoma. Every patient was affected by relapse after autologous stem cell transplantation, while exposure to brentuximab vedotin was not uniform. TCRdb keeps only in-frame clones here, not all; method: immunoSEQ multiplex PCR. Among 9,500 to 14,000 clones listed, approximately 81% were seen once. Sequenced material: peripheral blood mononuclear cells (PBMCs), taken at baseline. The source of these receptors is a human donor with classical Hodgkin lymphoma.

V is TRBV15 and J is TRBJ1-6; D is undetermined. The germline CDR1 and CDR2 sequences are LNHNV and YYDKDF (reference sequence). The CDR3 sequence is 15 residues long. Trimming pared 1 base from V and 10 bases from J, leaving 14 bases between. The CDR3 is CATSRGDVSSSPLHF. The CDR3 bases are TGTGCCACCAGCAGAGGAGATGTCTCTAGCTCACCCCTCCACTTT. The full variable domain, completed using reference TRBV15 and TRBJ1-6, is DAMVIQNPRYQVTQFGKPVTLSCSQTLNHNVMYWYQQKSSQAPKLLFHYYDKDFNNEADTPDNFQSRRPNTSFCFLDIRSPGLGDTAMYLCATSRGDVSSSPLHFGNGTRLTVT.

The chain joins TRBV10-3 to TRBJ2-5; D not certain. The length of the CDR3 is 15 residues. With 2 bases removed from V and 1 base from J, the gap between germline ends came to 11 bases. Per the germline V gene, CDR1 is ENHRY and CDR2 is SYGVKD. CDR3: CAISEPMSPQETQYF. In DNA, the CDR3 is TGTGCCATCAGTGAGCCTATGTCCCCCCAAGAGACCCAGTACTTC.

In DNA, the CDR3 is TGTGCCAGTAGTATACCAGGGGTTGAAGCTTTCTTT. Translating it yields CASSIPGVEAFF. The chain links TRBV19 to TRBJ1-1; a weak D match, TRBD1 (6 bases). Germline V gene data show CDR1 as LNHDA and CDR2 as SQIVND (reference sequence). V gave up 2 bases and J gave up 7 bases, with 8 bases separating them. The length of the CDR3 is 12 residues.

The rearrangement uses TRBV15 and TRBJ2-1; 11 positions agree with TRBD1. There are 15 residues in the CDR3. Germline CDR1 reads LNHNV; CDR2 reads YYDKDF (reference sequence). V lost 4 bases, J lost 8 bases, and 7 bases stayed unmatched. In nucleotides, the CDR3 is TGTGCCACCAGCAAGGACAGGGGGCTAGGGGATGAGCAGTTCTTC. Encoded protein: CATSKDRGLGDEQFF. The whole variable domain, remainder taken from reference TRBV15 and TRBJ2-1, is DAMVIQNPRYQVTQFGKPVTLSCSQTLNHNVMYWYQQKSSQAPKLLFHYYDKDFNNEADTPDNFQSRRPNTSFCFLDIRSPGLGDTAMYLCATSKDRGLGDEQFFGPGTRLTVL.

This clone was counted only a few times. The CDR3 spells CASTRTTTEAFF. The CDR3 DNA is TGTGCCAGCACCCGGACCACCACTGAAGCTTTCTTT. The rearrangement uses TRBV28 and TRBJ1-1, with D unresolved. This CDR3 has 12 residues. CDR1 is MDHEN and CDR2 is SYDVKM in the germline V gene. V was cut by 7 bases and J by 4 bases, with 10 bases left in between.

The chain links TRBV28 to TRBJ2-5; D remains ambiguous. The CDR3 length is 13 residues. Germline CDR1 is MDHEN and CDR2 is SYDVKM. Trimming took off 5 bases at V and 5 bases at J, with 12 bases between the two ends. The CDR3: CASSPTVQETQYF. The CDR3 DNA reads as TGTGCCAGCAGTCCGACGGTCCAGGAGACCCAGTACTTC.

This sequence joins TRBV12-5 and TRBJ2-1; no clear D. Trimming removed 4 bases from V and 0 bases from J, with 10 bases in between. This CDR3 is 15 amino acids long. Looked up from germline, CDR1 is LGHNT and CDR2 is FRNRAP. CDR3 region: CASGSRLGSYNEQFF. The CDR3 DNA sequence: TGTGCTAGTGGTTCTCGACTGGGCTCCTACAATGAGCAGTTCTTC.

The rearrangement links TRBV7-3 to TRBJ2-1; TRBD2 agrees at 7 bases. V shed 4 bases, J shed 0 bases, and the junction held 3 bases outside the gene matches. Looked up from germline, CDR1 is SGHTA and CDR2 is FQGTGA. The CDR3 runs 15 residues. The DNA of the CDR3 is TGTGCCAGCAGCTCAGGACTAGGCTCCTACAATGAGCAGTTCTTC. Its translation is CASSSGLGSYNEQFF.

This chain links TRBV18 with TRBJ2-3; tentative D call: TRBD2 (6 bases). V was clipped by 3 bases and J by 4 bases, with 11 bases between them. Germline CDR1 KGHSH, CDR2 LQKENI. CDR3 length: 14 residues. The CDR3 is CASSPVSGSDTQYF. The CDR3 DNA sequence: TGTGCCAGCTCACCGGTGAGCGGGTCAGATACGCAGTATTTT.

The CDR3 sequence is CASSYRAVRGYEQYF. CDR3 nucleotides: TGTGCCAGCAGTTACAGAGCGGTCAGGGGCTACGAGCAGTACTTC. V usage is TRBV6-5 and J usage is TRBJ2-7, with D maybe TRBD1 (6 bases). Germline CDR1 reads MNHEY; CDR2 reads SVGAGI. The CDR3 has 15 amino acids. V lost 2 bases, J lost 3 bases, and 14 bases lay in between.

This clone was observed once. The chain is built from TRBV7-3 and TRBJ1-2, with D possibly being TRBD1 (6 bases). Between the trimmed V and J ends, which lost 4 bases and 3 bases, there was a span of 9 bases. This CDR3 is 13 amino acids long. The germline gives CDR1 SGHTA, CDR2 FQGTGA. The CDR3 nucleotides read TGTGCCAGCAGCTCGACAGGCGACTATGGCTACACCTTC. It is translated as CASSSTGDYGYTF.

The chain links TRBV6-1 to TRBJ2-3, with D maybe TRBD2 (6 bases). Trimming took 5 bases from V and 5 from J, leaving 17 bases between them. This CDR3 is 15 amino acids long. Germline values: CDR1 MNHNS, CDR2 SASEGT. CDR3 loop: CASSQPGLERDTQYF. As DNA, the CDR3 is TGTGCCAGCAGTCAACCGGGACTCGAGAGAGATACGCAGTATTTT.

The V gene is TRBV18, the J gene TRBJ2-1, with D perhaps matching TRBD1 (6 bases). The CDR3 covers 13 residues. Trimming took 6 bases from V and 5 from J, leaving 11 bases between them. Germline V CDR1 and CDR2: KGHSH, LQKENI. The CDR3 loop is CASSGTLDNEQFF. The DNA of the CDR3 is TGTGCCAGCTCCGGGACACTAGACAATGAGCAGTTCTTC.

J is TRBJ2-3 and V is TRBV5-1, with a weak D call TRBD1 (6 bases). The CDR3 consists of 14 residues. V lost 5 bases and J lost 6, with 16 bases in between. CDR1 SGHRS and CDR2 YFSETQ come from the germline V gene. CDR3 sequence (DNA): TGCGCCAGCAGGATTGCAGGGGTCAGGGATACGCAGTATTTT. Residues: CASRIAGVRDTQYF. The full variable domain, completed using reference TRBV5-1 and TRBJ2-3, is KAGVTQTPRYLIKTRGQQVTLSCSPISGHRSVSWYQQTPGQGLQFLFEYFSETQRNKGNFPGRFSGRQFSNSRSEMNVSTLELGDSALYLCASRIAGVRDTQYFGPGTRLTVL.

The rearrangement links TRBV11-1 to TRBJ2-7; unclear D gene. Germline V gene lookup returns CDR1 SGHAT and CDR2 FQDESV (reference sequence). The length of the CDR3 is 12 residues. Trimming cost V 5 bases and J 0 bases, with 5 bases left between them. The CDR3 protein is CASSPDSYEQYF. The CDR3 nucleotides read TGTGCCAGCAGCCCGGACTCCTACGAGCAGTACTTC. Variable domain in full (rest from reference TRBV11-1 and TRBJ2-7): EAEVAQSPRYKITEKSQAVAFWCDPISGHATLYWYRQILGQGPELLVQFQDESVVDDSQLPKDRFSAERLKGVDSTLKIQPAELGDSAMYLCASSPDSYEQYFGPGTRLTVT.

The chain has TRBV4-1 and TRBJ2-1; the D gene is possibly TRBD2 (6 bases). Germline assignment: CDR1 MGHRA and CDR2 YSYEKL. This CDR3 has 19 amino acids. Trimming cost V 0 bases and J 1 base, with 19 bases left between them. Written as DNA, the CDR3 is TGCGCCAGCAGCCAAGATCGGGGTGGCGGGGTGGCTTCCTACAATGAGCAGTTCTTC. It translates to CASSQDRGGGVASYNEQFF.

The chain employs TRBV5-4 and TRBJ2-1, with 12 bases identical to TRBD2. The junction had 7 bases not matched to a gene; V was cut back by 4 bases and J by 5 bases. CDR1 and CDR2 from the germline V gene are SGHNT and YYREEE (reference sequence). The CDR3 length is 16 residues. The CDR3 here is CASSPRTSGKNNEQFF. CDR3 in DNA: TGTGCCAGCAGCCCCCGGACTAGCGGGAAAAACAATGAGCAGTTCTTC.

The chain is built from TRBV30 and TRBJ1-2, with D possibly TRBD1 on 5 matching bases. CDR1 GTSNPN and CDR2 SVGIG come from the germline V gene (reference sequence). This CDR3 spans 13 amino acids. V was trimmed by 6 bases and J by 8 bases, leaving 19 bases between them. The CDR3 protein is CACSPDTMEGYTF. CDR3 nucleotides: TGTGCCTGTTCACCGGACACCATGGAAGGCTACACCTTC.

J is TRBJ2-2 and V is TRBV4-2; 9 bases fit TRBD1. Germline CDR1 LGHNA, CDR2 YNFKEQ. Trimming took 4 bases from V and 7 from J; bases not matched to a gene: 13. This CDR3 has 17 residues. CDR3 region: CASSREGTGYTDGELFF. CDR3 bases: TGTGCCAGCAGCCGAGAAGGGACAGGGTATACAGACGGGGAGCTGTTTTTT.

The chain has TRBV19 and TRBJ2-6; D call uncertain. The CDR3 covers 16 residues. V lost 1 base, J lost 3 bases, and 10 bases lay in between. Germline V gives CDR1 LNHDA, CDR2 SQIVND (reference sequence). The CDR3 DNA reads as TGTGCCAGTAGTATAGTGCGAGTTGATGGGGCCAACGTCCTGACTTTC. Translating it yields CASSIVRVDGANVLTF.

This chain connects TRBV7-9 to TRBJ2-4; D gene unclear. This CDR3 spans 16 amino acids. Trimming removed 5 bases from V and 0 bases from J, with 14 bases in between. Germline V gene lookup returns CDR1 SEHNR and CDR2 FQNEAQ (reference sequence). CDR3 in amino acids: CASSPPINLAKNIQYF. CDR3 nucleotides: TGTGCCAGCAGCCCCCCGATCAATTTAGCCAAAAACATTCAGTACTTC. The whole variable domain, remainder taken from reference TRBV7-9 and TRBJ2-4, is DTGVSQNPRHKITKRGQNVTFRCDPISEHNRLYWYRQTLGQGPEFLTYFQNEAQLEKSRLLSDRFSAERPKGSFSTLEIQRTEQGDSAMYLCASSPPINLAKNIQYFGAGTRLSVL.

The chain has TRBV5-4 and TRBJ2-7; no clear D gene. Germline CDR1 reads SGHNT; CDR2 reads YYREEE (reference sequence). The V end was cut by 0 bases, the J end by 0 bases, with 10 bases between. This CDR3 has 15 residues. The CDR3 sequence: CASSLVTRSSYEQYF. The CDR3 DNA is TGTGCCAGCAGCTTGGTGACCAGGAGCTCCTACGAGCAGTACTTC.

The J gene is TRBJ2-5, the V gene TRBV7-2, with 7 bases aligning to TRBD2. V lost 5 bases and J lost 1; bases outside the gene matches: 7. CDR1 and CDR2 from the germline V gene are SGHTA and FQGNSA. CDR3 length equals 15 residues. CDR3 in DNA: TGTGCCAGCAGCCCTCTGCCGGGGGGCCAAGAGACCCAGTACTTC. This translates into CASSPLPGGQETQYF.

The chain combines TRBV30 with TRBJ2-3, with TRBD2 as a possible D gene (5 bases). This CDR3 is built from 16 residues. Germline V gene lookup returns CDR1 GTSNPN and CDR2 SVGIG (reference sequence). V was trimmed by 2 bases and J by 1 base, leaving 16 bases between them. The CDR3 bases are TGTGCCTGGAGTATTGGAGTTGACGGGGGCACAGATACGCAGTATTTT. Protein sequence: CAWSIGVDGGTDTQYF.